The 3 T cell receptor beta chains given below trace back to one sample, sequenced in a study of shared clonotypes between healthy human individuals. Profiling relied on immunoSEQ multiplex PCR, and the TCRdb table lists in-frame clones only, not all of them. The sample carries 520,000 or so clones, 79% recorded once. The sample taken for sequencing was PBMCs. These receptors came from a woman aged 40-49 years in good health. Some clones in this sample may be carry-over from other donors' samples.

This clone was seen ten or more times. This chain links TRBV19 with TRBJ1-1; D gene uncertain. The germline V and J ends were trimmed by 7 bases and 0 bases, with 18 bases remaining between them. The V gene's germline CDR1 is LNHDA and CDR2 SQIVND (reference sequence). The CDR3 is made up of 16 amino acids. The CDR3 loop reads CASTPPRVPMNTEAFF. Written as DNA, the CDR3 is TGTGCCAGTACCCCCCCGAGGGTCCCCATGAACACTGAAGCTTTCTTT.

The chain joins TRBV10-3 to TRBJ1-1, with D maybe TRBD1 (6 bases). The CDR3 loop spans 14 amino acids. Trimming cost V 6 bases and J 1 base, with 12 bases left between them. CDR1 is ENHRY and CDR2 is SYGVKD in the germline V gene. The CDR3 loop is CAISQTGANTEAFF. CDR3 bases: TGTGCCATCAGCCAGACAGGAGCGAACACTGAAGCTTTCTTT.

The table lists this clone with a few counts. The chain joins TRBV18 to TRBJ2-7; perhaps TRBD1 as D (6 bases). Germline lookup yields CDR1 KGHSH and CDR2 LQKENI. The CDR3 length is 14 residues. V gave up 4 bases and J gave up 5 bases, with 15 bases separating them. The chain's CDR3 is CASSQETGQDEQYF. In nucleotides, the CDR3 is TGTGCCAGCTCACAAGAAACGGGACAAGACGAGCAGTACTTC.